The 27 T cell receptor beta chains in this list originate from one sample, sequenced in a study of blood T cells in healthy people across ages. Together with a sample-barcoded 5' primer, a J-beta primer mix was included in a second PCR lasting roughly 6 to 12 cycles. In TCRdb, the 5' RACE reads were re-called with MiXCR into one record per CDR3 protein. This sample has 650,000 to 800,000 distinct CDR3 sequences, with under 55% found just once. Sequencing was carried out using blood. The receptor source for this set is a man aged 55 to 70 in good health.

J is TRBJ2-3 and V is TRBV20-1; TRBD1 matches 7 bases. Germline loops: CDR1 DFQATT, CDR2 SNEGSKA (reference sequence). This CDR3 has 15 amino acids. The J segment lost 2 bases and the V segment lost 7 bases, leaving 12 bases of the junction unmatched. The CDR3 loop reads CSVTDSGTVTDTQYF. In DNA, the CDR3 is TGCAGTGTTACTGACTCCGGGACAGTCACAGATACGCAGTATTTT.

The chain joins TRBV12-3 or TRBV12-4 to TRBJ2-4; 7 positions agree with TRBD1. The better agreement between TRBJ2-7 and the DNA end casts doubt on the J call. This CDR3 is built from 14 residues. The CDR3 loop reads CASSLTSTGNEQYF. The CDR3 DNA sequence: TGTGCCAGCAGTTTAACCTCGACAGGGAACGAGCAGTACTTC.

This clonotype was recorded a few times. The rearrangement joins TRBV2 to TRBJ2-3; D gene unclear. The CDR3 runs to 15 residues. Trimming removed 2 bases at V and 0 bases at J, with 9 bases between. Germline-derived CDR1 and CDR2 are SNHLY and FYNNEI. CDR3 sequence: CASSESGISTDTQYF. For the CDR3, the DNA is TGTGCCAGCAGTGAATCTGGGATCAGCACAGATACGCAGTATTTT.

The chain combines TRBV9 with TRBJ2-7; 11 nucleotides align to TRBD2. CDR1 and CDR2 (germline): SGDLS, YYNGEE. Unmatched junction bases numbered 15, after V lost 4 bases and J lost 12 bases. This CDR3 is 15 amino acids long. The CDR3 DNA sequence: TGTGCCAGCAGCCTAGCGGGGGGCCTCCGGGAGACCCTGTACTTC. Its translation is CASSLAGGLRETLYF.

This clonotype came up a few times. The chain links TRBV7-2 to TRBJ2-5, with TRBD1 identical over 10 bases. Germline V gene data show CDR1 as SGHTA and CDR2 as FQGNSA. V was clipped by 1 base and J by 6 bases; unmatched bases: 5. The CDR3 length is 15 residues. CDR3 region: CASSLETGGRKTQYF. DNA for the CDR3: TGTGCCAGCAGCTTAGAGACAGGGGGCCGGAAGACCCAGTACTTC.

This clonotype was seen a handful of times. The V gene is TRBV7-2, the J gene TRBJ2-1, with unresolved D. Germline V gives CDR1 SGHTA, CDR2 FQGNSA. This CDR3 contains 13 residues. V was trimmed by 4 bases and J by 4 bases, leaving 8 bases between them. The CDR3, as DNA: TGTGCCAGCAGCTCTACTACTTACAATGAGCAGTTCTTC. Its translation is CASSSTTYNEQFF.

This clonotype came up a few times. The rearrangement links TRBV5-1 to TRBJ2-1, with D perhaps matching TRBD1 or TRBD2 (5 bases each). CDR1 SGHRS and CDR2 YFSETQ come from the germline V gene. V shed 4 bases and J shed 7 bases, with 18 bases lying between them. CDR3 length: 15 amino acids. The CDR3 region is CASSVWDGIGNEQFF. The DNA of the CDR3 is TGCGCCAGCAGCGTATGGGACGGCATAGGGAATGAGCAGTTCTTC.

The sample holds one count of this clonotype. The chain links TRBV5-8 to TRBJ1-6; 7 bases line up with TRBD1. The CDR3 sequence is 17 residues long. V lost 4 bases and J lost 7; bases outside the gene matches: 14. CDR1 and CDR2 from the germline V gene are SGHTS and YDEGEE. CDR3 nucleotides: TGTGCCAGCAGCCTCACCCGACCGACAGGGACAAATTCACCCCTCCACTTT. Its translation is CASSLTRPTGTNSPLHF.

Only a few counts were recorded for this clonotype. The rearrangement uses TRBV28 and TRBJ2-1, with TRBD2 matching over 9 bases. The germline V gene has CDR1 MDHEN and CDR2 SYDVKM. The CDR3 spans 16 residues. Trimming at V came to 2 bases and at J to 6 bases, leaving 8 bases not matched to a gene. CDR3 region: CASSLTGLAGSNEQFF. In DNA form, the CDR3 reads TGTGCCAGCAGTTTAACGGGACTAGCAGGCTCCAATGAGCAGTTCTTC.

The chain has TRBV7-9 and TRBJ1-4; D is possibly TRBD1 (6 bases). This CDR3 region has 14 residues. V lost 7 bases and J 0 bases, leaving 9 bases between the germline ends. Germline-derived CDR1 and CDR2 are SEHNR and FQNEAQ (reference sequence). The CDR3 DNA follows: TGTGCCAGCACACAGGGTACAACTAATGAAAAACTGTTTTTT. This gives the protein CASTQGTTNEKLFF.

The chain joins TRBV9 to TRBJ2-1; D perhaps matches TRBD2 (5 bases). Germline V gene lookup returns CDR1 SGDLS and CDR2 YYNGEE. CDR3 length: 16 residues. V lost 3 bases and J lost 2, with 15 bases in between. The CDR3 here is CASSGKRGNTYNEQFF. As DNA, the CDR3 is TGTGCCAGCAGCGGAAAACGGGGAAATACCTACAATGAGCAGTTCTTC.

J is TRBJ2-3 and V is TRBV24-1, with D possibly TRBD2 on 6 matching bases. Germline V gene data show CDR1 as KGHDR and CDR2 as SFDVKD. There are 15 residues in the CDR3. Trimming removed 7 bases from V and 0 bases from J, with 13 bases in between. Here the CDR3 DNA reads TGTGCCACCAGCCATAGCGGACTCAGCACAGATACGCAGTATTTT. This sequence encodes CATSHSGLSTDTQYF.

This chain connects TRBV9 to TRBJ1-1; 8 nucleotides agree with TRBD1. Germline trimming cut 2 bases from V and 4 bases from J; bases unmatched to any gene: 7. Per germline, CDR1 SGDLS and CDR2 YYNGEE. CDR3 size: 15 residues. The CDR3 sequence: CASSVTGGAGTEAFF. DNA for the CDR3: TGTGCCAGCAGCGTTACAGGGGGAGCAGGCACTGAAGCTTTCTTT.

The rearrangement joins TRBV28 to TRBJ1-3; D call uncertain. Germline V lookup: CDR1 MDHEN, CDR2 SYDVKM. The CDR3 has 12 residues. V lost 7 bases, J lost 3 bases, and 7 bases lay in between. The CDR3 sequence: CASTPNGNTIYF. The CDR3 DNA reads TGTGCCAGCACCCCGAATGGAAACACCATATATTTT.

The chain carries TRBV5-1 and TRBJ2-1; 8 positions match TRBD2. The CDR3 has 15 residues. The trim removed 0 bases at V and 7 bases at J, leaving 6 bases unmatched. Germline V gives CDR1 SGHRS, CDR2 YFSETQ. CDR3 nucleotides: TGCGCCAGCAGCTTGGAACGAGCGGGGGTAAATGAGCAGTTCTTC. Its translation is CASSLERAGVNEQFF.

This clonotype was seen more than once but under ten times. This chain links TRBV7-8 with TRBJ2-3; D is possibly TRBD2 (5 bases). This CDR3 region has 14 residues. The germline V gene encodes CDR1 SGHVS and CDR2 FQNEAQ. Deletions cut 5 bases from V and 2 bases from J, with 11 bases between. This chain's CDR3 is CASSRRRDTDTQYF. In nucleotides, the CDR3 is TGTGCCAGCAGCCGCCGTCGGGACACAGATACGCAGTATTTT.

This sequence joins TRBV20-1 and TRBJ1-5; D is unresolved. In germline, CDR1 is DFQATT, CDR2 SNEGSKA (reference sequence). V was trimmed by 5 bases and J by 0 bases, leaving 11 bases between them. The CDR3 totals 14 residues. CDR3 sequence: CSAAKADSNQPQHF. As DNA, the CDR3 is TGCAGTGCTGCCAAAGCAGATAGCAATCAGCCCCAGCATTTT.

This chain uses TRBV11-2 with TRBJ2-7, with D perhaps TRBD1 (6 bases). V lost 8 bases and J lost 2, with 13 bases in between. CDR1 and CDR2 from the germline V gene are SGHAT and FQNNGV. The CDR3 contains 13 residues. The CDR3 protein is CASASRDTYEQYF. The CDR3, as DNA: TGTGCCAGCGCTTCCCGGGACACCTACGAGCAGTACTTC.

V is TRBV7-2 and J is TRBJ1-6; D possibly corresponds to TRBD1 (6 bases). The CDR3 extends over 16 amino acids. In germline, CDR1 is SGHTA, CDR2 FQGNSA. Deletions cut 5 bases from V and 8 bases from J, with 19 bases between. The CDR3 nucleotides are TGTGCCAGCAGCCGTCAAACAGGGACCTTCTATTCACCCCTCCACTTT. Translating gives CASSRQTGTFYSPLHF.

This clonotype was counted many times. The CDR3 loop reads CASSYRDSYEQYF. In nucleotides, the CDR3 is TGTGCCAGCAGTTACAGGGACTCCTACGAGCAGTACTTC. This chain uses TRBV6-6 with TRBJ2-7; D is unresolved. Deletions cut 2 bases from V and 0 bases from J, with 5 bases between. This CDR3 has 13 residues. Germline V CDR1 and CDR2: MNHNY, SVGAGI (reference sequence).

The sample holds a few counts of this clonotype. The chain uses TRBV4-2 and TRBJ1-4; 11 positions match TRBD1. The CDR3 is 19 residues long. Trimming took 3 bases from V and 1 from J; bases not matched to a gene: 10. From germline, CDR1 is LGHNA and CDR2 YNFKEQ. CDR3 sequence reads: CASSQGRTGGWRTNEKLFF. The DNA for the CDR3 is TGTGCCAGCAGCCAGGGACGGACAGGGGGCTGGAGAACTAATGAAAAACTGTTTTTT.

CDR3 protein: CASSLKGDGYGYTF. The CDR3 nucleotides read TGTGCCAGCAGCTTAAAAGGGGACGGCTATGGCTACACCTTC. The chain has TRBV7-9 and TRBJ1-2; possibly TRBD1 for D (5 bases). The germline V gene encodes CDR1 SEHNR and CDR2 FQNEAQ (reference sequence). The V gene lost 2 bases and the J gene lost 4 bases, with 11 bases spanning the gap. The CDR3 length is 14 residues.

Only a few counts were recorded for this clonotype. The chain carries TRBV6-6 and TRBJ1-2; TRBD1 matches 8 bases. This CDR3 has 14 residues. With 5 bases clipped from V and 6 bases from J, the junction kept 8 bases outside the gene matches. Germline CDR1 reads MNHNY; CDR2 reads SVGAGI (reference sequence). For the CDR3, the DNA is TGTGCCAGCAGTCCGACAGGGGAGTGGGATGGCTACACCTTC. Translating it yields CASSPTGEWDGYTF.

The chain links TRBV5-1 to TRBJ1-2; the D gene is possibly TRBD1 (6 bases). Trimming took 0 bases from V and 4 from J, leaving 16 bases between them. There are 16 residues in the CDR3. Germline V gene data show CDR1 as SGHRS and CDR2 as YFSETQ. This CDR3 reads CASSLARGANAYGYTF. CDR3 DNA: TGCGCCAGCAGCTTGGCCCGGGGGGCGAATGCCTATGGCTACACCTTC.

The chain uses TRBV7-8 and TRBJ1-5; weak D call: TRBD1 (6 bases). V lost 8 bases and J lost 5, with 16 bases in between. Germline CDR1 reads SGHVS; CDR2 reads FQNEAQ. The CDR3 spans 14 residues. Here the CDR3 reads CASPLRDKHQPQHF. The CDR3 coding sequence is TGTGCCAGCCCACTACGGGACAAACATCAGCCCCAGCATTTT.

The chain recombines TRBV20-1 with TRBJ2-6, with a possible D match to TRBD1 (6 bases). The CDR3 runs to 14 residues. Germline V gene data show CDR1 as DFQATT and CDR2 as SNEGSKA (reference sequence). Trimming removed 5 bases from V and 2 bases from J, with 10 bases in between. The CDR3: CSAPDSPGANVLTF. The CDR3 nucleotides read TGCAGTGCTCCGGACAGTCCTGGGGCCAACGTCCTGACTTTC.

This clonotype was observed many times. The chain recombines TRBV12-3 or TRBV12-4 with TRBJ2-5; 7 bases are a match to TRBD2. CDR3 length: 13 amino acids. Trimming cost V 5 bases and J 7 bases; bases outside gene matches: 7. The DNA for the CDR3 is TGTGCCAGCAGTGACAGCGGGGAAGGGACCCAGTACTTC. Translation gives CASSDSGEGTQYF.